The 23 T cell receptor beta chains below come from one sample, sequenced in a study of T cells in Graves' hyperthyroidism and ophthalmopathy (dated by TCRdb to between 2018 and 2021). Receptors were amplified or captured by multiplex PCR. TCRdb names Illumina HiSeq 2000 as the instrument used. TCR beta CDR3 regions were amplified from RNA transcripts. A first-round RT-PCR of the TCR CDR3 used the HTBI primer set with the Qiagen OneStep RT-PCR kit. Using fastp at Q25 and MiXCR, TCRdb reprocessed the public reads and kept productive beta chains. Duplicate CDR3 protein sequences are folded into a single record with the most common DNA and genes. The sample includes about 520,000 distinct CDR3 sequences, with around 20% observed a single time. The ten most abundant clones make up more than 25% of the sample. Sequencing used blood. All receptors derive from a man younger than 35 with Graves' hyperthyroidism.

This clonotype was seen at least ten times. The rearrangement joins TRBV6-1 to TRBJ2-5, with 14 bases matching TRBD2. This CDR3 has 16 amino acids. V lost 4 bases, J lost 7 bases, and 8 bases stayed unmatched. Germline CDR1 is MNHNS and CDR2 is SASEGT. CDR3 amino acids: CASSGSGLAGEGTQYF. The DNA of the CDR3 is TGTGCCAGCAGTGGATCGGGACTAGCGGGGGAAGGGACCCAGTACTTC.

Ten or more counts support this clonotype. The V gene is TRBV5-1, the J gene TRBJ1-1; no firm D call. This CDR3 spans 13 amino acids. Germline values: CDR1 SGHRS, CDR2 YFSETQ. The germline V and J ends were trimmed by 2 bases and 6 bases, with 11 bases remaining between them. The CDR3 sequence is CASSFEAFSEAFF. The CDR3 DNA reads as TGCGCCAGCAGCTTCGAGGCGTTTTCTGAAGCTTTCTTT.

This clonotype was observed at least ten times. The rearrangement links TRBV4-1 to TRBJ2-7; TRBD2 matches 10 bases. CDR3 length equals 16 residues. Germline CDR1 is MGHRA and CDR2 is YSYEKL. With V trimmed by 0 bases and J by 6 bases, 8 bases remained unmatched. CDR3 residues: CASSQDGSSGGGEQYF. In DNA form, the CDR3 reads TGCGCCAGCAGCCAAGATGGTTCTAGCGGGGGAGGCGAGCAGTACTTC.

The table lists this clonotype with many counts. The chain couples TRBV6-1 to TRBJ1-2, with TRBD1 identical over 7 bases. J lost 1 base, V lost 4 bases, and 3 bases had no gene match. This CDR3 is built from 14 residues. CDR1 MNHNS and CDR2 SASEGT come from the germline V gene. Written as DNA, the CDR3 is TGTGCCAGCAGTGGAGGGGGCAGTAACTATGGCTACACCTTC. Amino acids: CASSGGGSNYGYTF.

The gene calls are TRBV5-1 and TRBJ2-2; 8 nucleotides match TRBD1. The CDR3 is 16 amino acids. Germline V gene lookup returns CDR1 SGHRS and CDR2 YFSETQ. With V trimmed by 1 base and J by 1 base, 3 bases remained unmatched. The chain's CDR3 is CASSLRQGRNTGELFF. The CDR3 DNA reads TGCGCCAGCAGCTTGAGACAGGGGAGGAACACCGGGGAGCTGTTTTTT.

This clonotype was seen many times. The J gene is TRBJ2-7, the V gene TRBV10-3; D not certain. The CDR3 runs 12 residues. Germline assignment: CDR1 ENHRY and CDR2 SYGVKD. V lost 5 bases and J 2 bases, leaving 7 bases between the germline ends. For the CDR3, the DNA is TGTGCCATCAGTAGCAACGCCTACGAGCAGTACTTC. This translates into CAISSNAYEQYF.

This clonotype was counted many times. The V call is TRBV19, the J call TRBJ1-5; D not certain. Between the trimmed V and J ends, which lost 3 bases and 7 bases, there was a span of 13 bases. CDR1 and CDR2 (germline): LNHDA, SQIVND (reference sequence). The CDR3 runs 14 residues. This CDR3 reads CASSMFGAGQPQHF. CDR3 nucleotide sequence: TGTGCCAGTAGTATGTTTGGTGCGGGACAGCCCCAGCATTTT.

This clonotype was observed many times. The gene calls are TRBV10-2 and TRBJ2-7, with D possibly TRBD2 on 5 matching bases. Germline lookup yields CDR1 WSHSY and CDR2 SAAADI. This CDR3 has 14 residues. The V end was cut by 8 bases, the J end by 2 bases, with 16 bases between. CDR3 DNA sequence: TGCGCCAGCCGCAACTTTCCCGGGACCTACGAGCAGTACTTC. It specifies CASRNFPGTYEQYF.

This clonotype was observed a single time. The chain combines TRBV20-1 with TRBJ2-5; D ambiguous. The CDR3 consists of 13 residues. The germline V gene has CDR1 DFQATT and CDR2 SNEGSKA (reference sequence). The V end lost 0 bases, the J end lost 1 base, and 6 bases lay between the germline ends. The CDR3 bases are TGCAGTGCTAGAGATGGCCCCCAAGAGACCCAGTACTTC. The encoded protein is CSARDGPQETQYF.

As to this clonotype: A much larger clone sits a single nucleotide away, making a read error possible. V usage is TRBV6-1 and J usage is TRBJ2-2, with TRBD2 as a possible D gene (5 bases). This CDR3 contains 15 residues. CDR1 MNHNS and CDR2 SASEGT come from the germline V gene. The CDR3 coding sequence is TGTGCCAGCAGTGCCGCCGGGCCTTACACCGGGGAGCTGTGTTTT. It encodes CASSAAGPYTGELCF.

This clonotype was recorded once. This chain connects TRBV4-1 to TRBJ1-6, with 7 bases fitting TRBD1. The CDR3 totals 14 residues. Germline V gives CDR1 MGHRA, CDR2 YSYEKL. The trim removed 2 bases at V and 14 bases at J, leaving 9 bases unmatched. CDR3 nucleotide sequence: TGCGCCAGCAGCCAACCCCGTAGGGGGCCGACCCTCCACTTT. Translation: CASSQPRRGPTLHF.

This clonotype was recorded at least ten times. CDR3 amino acids: CASSPRGQDQHF. The CDR3 DNA is TGTGCCAGCTCACCCAGGGGGCAAGACCAGCATTTT. The rearrangement links TRBV18 to TRBJ1-5, with 8 bases matching TRBD1. V was clipped by 3 bases and J by 12 bases; unmatched bases: 4. The CDR3 runs 12 residues. CDR1 and CDR2 (germline): KGHSH, LQKENI.

Many counts were recorded for this clonotype. The chain employs TRBV12-3 or TRBV12-4 and TRBJ2-5; TRBD2 might be the D (5 bases). V gave up 3 bases and J gave up 5 bases, with 16 bases separating them. The CDR3 totals 15 residues. The CDR3 DNA is TGTGCCAGCAGTTTTGAGGGTGGGTTCTTTGAGACCCAGTACTTC. Protein product: CASSFEGGFFETQYF.

The J gene is TRBJ1-1, the V gene TRBV20-1, with D maybe TRBD1 (6 bases). Per germline, CDR1 DFQATT and CDR2 SNEGSKA (reference sequence). The CDR3 is made up of 13 amino acids. With 1 base removed from V and 3 bases from J, the gap between germline ends came to 9 bases. The CDR3 nucleotides are TGCAGTGCTAGAGGGGAGGGGGACACTGAAGCTTTCTTT. This encodes CSARGEGDTEAFF.

This clonotype was observed many times. The chain links TRBV2 to TRBJ1-2, with no clear D. V lost 6 bases to trimming and J lost 1 base, with 6 bases between them. The V gene's germline CDR1 is SNHLY and CDR2 FYNNEI. The CDR3 has 12 amino acids. CDR3 nucleotide sequence: TGTGCCAGCAGCGGGGTTAACTATGGCTACACCTTC. Translation: CASSGVNYGYTF.

This clonotype has at least ten counts. The chain recombines TRBV27 with TRBJ1-1, with D possibly matching TRBD1 (5 bases). Germline lookup yields CDR1 MNHEY and CDR2 SMNVEV (reference sequence). V was trimmed by 3 bases and J by 5 bases, leaving 19 bases between them. The CDR3 length is 16 residues. CDR3: CASSFDGRVSGTEAFF. The CDR3 region has the DNA TGTGCCAGCAGTTTTGATGGCAGGGTCAGTGGGACTGAAGCTTTCTTT.

Concerning this clonotype itself: This could be a read error, since a much larger clone is one nucleotide away. The conserved phenylalanine or tryptophan is not found at the CDR3 terminus, so this likely reflects a read error. The chain has TRBV7-2 and TRBJ1-5; no clear D. Germline V gene sequence: CDR1 SGHTA, CDR2 FQGNSA. V lost 1 base, J lost 3 bases, and 10 bases lay in between. The CDR3 totals 15 residues. CDR3 DNA: TGTGCCAGCAGCTTAGTGGGCGCCTCCAATCAGCCCCAGCATTTG. This translates into CASSLVGASNQPQHL.

The chain uses TRBV7-6 and TRBJ2-2, with D hard to call. Germline V CDR1 and CDR2: SGHVS, FNYEAQ. The CDR3 runs to 14 residues. Trimming cost V 1 base and J 6 bases, with 9 bases left between them. The CDR3 DNA reads as TGTGCCAGCAGCTTAGTTAAGGGTCCCGGGGAGCTGTTTTTT. Translated, it gives CASSLVKGPGELFF.

This clonotype has a count of ten or more. This rearrangement joins TRBV19 to TRBJ2-7, with a tentative D call TRBD2 (6 bases). The V and J ends lost 6 bases and 4 bases respectively, with 19 bases between them. The germline V gene encodes CDR1 LNHDA and CDR2 SQIVND (reference sequence). The CDR3 consists of 15 residues. CDR3 nucleotide sequence: TGTGCCAGTAGCGCCTCGGCAGGAGGGCCTTACGAGCAGTACTTC. Translation: CASSASAGGPYEQYF.

At least ten counts were recorded for this clonotype. J is TRBJ2-5 and V is TRBV12-3 or TRBV12-4; TRBD1 agrees at 12 bases. There are 16 residues in the CDR3. J lost 2 bases, V lost 5 bases, and 6 bases had no gene match. The CDR3 protein is CASSQWDRGPQETQYF. The DNA of the CDR3 is TGTGCCAGCAGTCAGTGGGACAGGGGGCCGCAAGAGACCCAGTACTTC.

This clonotype has only a few counts. The chain recombines TRBV20-1 with TRBJ2-7; 7 bases map to TRBD2. V shed 5 bases and J 1 base; nucleotides not matched to a gene: 8. This CDR3 comprises 14 residues. Germline CDR1 DFQATT, CDR2 SNEGSKA (reference sequence). The CDR3 nucleotides read TGCAGTGCTTTCGGGTGGGAGGGGTCCTACGAGCAGTACTTC. Its translation is CSAFGWEGSYEQYF.

About this clonotype: Given the absence of the conserved phenylalanine or tryptophan at the CDR3 end, a read error is likely. The CDR3 loop is CASSMSGGNTEAFV. CDR3 DNA sequence: TGTGCCAGCAGTATGTCCGGGGGGAACACTGAAGCTTTCGTT. The chain couples TRBV7-9 to TRBJ1-1, with D perhaps TRBD1 (5 bases). Trimming cost V 6 bases and J 1 base, with 12 bases left between them. Germline CDR1 reads SEHNR; CDR2 reads FQNEAQ (reference sequence). This CDR3 comprises 14 residues.

This chain joins TRBV5-6 and TRBJ2-6; D call uncertain. With 7 bases removed from V and 2 bases from J, the gap between germline ends came to 25 bases. CDR1 and CDR2 (germline): SGHDT, YYEEEE. The CDR3 contains 19 residues. CDR3 sequence (DNA): TGTGCCAGCCGCGCAGCTTGGAGCTATCGTGGGGCTGGGGCCAACGTCCTGACTTTC. Its protein is CASRAAWSYRGAGANVLTF.